The clone carrying this T cell receptor (beta chain) was seen just once. The antigen is unknown. The data are from a study of beta chain features in type 1 diabetes. Turning to the study itself: Sorted cells numbering 95 million to 110 million were examined across all samples. Study-level findings and limits: People with Type 1 diabetes carried modestly yet significantly shorter TCRB CDR3s in all four CD4+ subsets.

The sequenced template was cDNA made from the entire isolated RNA. Assay used: immunoSEQ multiplex PCR; TCRdb lists only in-frame clones, some missing. There are under 150,000 clones in the sample; 17% occur only once, and 2.6% lies in the top ten. The CDR3 runs 16 residues. Trimming removed 9 bases at V and 2 bases at J, with 22 bases between. The germline gives CDR1 LNHDA, CDR2 SQIVND (reference sequence). This receptor was identified in a man younger than 30 with type 1 diabetes. Sequencing input: central memory CD4+ T cells from blood. The J gene is TRBJ1-2, the V gene TRBV19, with D perhaps matching TRBD1 (6 bases). The CDR3 loop is CASHRLQGISNYGYTF. For the CDR3, the DNA is TGTGCCAGCCATCGTCTTCAGGGGATTAGCAACTATGGCTACACCTTC.